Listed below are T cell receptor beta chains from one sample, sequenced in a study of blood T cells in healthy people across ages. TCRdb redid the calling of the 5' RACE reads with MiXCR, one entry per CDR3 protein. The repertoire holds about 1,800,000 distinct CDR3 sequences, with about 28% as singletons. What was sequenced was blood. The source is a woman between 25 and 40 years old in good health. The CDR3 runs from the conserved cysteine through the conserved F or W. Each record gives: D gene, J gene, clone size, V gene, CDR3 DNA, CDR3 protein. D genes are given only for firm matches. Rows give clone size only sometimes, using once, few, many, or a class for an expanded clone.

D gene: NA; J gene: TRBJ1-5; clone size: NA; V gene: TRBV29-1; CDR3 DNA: TGCAGCGTTGACGGGGGCGCCGGGGGCGAGGCCCAGCATTTT; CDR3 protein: CSVDGGAGGEAQHF
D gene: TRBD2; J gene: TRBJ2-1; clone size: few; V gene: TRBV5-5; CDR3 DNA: TGTGCCAGCAGCCCCACTAGCGGGATCCACAATGAGCAGTTCTTC; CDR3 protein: CASSPTSGIHNEQFF
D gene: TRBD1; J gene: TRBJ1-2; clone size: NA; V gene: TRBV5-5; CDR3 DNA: TGTGCCAGCAGCTCGCCCGACAGGGGCTCGGGCTACACCTTC; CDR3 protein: CASSSPDRGSGYTF
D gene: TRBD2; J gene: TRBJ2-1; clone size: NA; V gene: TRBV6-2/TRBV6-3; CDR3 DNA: TGTGCCAGCAGTAACCTAGCGGGTAGATCCTACAATGAGCAGTTCTTC; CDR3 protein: CASSNLAGRSYNEQFF
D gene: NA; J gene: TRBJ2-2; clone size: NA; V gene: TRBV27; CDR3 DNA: TGTGCCAGCAGTTTGGAAACAGGGTCCACCGGGGAGCTGTTTTTT; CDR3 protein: CASSLETGSTGELFF
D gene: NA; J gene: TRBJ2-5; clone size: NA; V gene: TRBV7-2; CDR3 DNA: TGTGCCAGCAGCTTAGACGTACCTCAAGAGACCCAGTACTTC; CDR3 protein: CASSLDVPQETQYF
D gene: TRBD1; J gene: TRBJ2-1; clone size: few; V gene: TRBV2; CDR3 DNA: TGTGCCAGCAGTATGGGACAGGGCTACAATGAGCAGTTCTTC; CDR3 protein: CASSMGQGYNEQFF
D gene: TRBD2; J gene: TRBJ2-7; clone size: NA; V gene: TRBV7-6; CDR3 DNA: TGTGCCAGCGGCCTCCTCCTAGCGGGAGGGACCTACGAGCAGTACTTC; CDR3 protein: CASGLLLAGGTYEQYF
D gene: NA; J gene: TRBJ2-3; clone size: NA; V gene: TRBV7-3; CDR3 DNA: TGTGCCAGCAGCTCAACAAGGCCAGATACGCAGTATTTT; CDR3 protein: CASSSTRPDTQYF
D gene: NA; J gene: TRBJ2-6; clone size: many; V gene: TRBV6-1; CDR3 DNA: TGTGCCAGCAATCCAGGGTATGAAAGCTCTGGGGCCAACGTCCTGACTTTC; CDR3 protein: CASNPGYESSGANVLTF
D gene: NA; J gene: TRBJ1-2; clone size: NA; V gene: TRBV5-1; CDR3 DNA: TGCGCCAGCAGCTTGGGGTCGGGAACCTACACCTTC; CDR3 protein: CASSLGSGTYTF
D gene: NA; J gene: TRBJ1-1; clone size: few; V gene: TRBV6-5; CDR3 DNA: TGTGCCAGCAGCACCCCAGGACGGGGGAGCACTGAAGCTTTCTTT; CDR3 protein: CASSTPGRGSTEAFF
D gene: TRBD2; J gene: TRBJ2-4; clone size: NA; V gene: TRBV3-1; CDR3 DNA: TGTGCCAGCAGCCAAGTAGGGACTAGCGGGAGCAATGAGCAGTACTTC; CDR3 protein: CASSQVGTSGSNEQYF
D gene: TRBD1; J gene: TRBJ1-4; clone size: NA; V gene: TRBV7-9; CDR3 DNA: TGTGCCAGCAGCTTAGCTGAGGGGGCGGCTAATGAAAAACTGTTTTTT; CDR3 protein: CASSLAEGAANEKLFF
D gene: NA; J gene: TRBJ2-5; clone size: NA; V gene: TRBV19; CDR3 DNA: TGTGCCAGTATGGTAATTGGGTCGGAGACCCAGTACTTC; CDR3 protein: CASMVIGSETQYF
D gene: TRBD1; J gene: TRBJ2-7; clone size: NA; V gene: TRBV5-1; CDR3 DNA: TGCGCCAGCAGCCGGACCGGGACAGGGGAGGCCTACGAGCAGTACTTC; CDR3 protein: CASSRTGTGEAYEQYF
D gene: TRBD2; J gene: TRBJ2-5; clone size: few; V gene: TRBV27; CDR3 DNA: TGTGCCAGCAGTTTCGGGACTAAGGACACCCAGTACTTC; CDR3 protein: CASSFGTKDTQYF
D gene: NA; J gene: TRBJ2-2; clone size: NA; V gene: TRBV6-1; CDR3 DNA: TGTGCCAGCAGTGTCCACAGGGTGGGGGAGCTGTTTTTT; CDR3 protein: CASSVHRVGELFF
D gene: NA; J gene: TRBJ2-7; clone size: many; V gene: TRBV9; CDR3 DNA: TGTGCCAGCAGTGCCGGCAGAACCTCCTACGAGCAGTACTTC; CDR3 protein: CASSAGRTSYEQYF
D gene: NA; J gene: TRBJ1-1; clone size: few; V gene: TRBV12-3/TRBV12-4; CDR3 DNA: TGTGCCAGCAGTTTTTCGACAGTAGATGAAGCTTTCTTT; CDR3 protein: CASSFSTVDEAFF
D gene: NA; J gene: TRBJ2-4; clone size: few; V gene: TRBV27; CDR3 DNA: TGTGCCAGCAGTCCTCGGACGGTCGAAAACATTCAGTACTTC; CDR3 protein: CASSPRTVENIQYF
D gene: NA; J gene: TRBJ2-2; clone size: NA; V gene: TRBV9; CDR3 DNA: TGTGCCAGCAGCGAATCCCAGGGGCCCACCGGGGAGCTGTTTTTT; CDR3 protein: CASSESQGPTGELFF
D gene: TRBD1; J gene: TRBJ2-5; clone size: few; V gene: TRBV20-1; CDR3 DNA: TGCAGTGCCTGCCCCACAGGGGACCAAGAGACCCAGTACTTC; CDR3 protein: CSACPTGDQETQYF